The entry below gives a single T cell receptor (beta chain) sequence along with its context. Time point of the sample: newly diagnosed GD, antithyroid drugs for less than 3 months. Extracted RNA from PBMCs served as the source of the TCR library. This sample was taken from a study of regulatory T cells in long-lasting Graves disease. Assembly of TCR beta libraries relied on iRepertoire HTBI primers together with Arm-PCR of CDR3 regions. A single record per CDR3 protein comes from TCRdb applying MiXCR to the multiplex PCR reads. This sample carries 400,000 to 650,000 distinct CDR3 sequences, about 16% of them seen once, and the ten largest clones take 20% to 30%. The CDR3 spans 14 residues. The germline V and J ends were trimmed by 0 bases and 2 bases, with 9 bases remaining between them. Germline CDR1 SGHRS, CDR2 YFSETQ. Separately, the same data were catalogued under a study of T cells in Graves' hyperthyroidism and ophthalmopathy. From that paper: Any patient presenting with uncontrolled infection, other autoimmune disease, pregnancy or lactation was left out. HTBI primers drove first-round RT-PCR of the TCR CDR3. Blood shared most expanded thyroid clonotypes above 0.001.

Source: peripheral blood mononuclear cells (PBMCs), taken at new diagnosis, from a patient treated with antithyroid drugs. The chain is built from TRBV5-1 and TRBJ2-7; weak D call: TRBD2 (5 bases). This receptor was identified in a middle-aged woman with Graves disease. The CDR3 is CASSLVGGAYEQYF. In DNA, the CDR3 is TGCGCCAGCAGCTTGGTTGGAGGAGCCTACGAGCAGTACTTC. The full variable domain, rest sourced from reference TRBV5-1 and TRBJ2-7, is KAGVTQTPRYLIKTRGQQVTLSCSPISGHRSVSWYQQTPGQGLQFLFEYFSETQRNKGNFPGRFSGRQFSNSRSEMNVSTLELGDSALYLCASSLVGGAYEQYFGPGTRLTVT.